These 25 T cell receptor beta chains were sequenced from one sample in a study of shared T cell receptors in the human thymus. The assay was immunoSEQ multiplex PCR, and TCRdb's table has in-frame clones only and misses some. This sample has about 380,000 clones, with 95% found just once. Sequences were obtained from thymocytes. Receptors originate from a human donor.

CDR3 DNA: TGTGCCAGCAGTAATGGTGGGACAGGGGGATCTGAAGCTTTCTTT. This sequence encodes CASSNGGTGGSEAFF. V usage is TRBV27 and J usage is TRBJ1-1; 11 bases are a match to TRBD1. J gave up 6 bases and V 5 bases, and 8 bases lay outside the gene matches. From germline, CDR1 is MNHEY and CDR2 SMNVEV (reference sequence). This CDR3 comprises 15 residues.

The rearrangement uses TRBV15 and TRBJ1-1; 7 nucleotides agree with TRBD1. Germline V gene lookup returns CDR1 LNHNV and CDR2 YYDKDF (reference sequence). Trimming took 0 bases from V and 4 from J; bases not matched to a gene: 11. The CDR3 is 17 amino acids. The CDR3 loop reads CATSRDARQGKSTEAFF. The CDR3 nucleotides are TGTGCCACCAGCAGAGACGCCCGACAGGGAAAGAGCACTGAAGCTTTCTTT.

The rearrangement links TRBV28 to TRBJ2-1; 10 positions match TRBD1. Germline V gene lookup returns CDR1 MDHEN and CDR2 SYDVKM. The CDR3 contains 15 residues. The V gene end was trimmed by 5 bases and the J gene end by 6 bases; junction bases not matched to a gene: 7. The CDR3 sequence is CASSQPGQGINEQFF. The CDR3 bases are TGTGCCAGCAGTCAGCCGGGACAGGGGATCAATGAGCAGTTCTTC.

The chain has TRBV28 and TRBJ2-3, with D possibly TRBD1 on 6 matching bases. The CDR3 is 17 residues long. The V gene's germline CDR1 is MDHEN and CDR2 SYDVKM. Trimming took off 4 bases at V and 4 bases at J, with 21 bases between the two ends. CDR3 DNA: TGTGCCAGCAGTTCCATACCGGGACACCAAATAGCAGATACGCAGTATTTT. This translates into CASSSIPGHQIADTQYF.

The V and J genes are TRBV4-3 and TRBJ1-2; D ambiguous. The germline V gene encodes CDR1 LGHNA and CDR2 YSLEER. CDR3 length: 14 residues. V gave up 1 base and J gave up 1 base, with 7 bases separating them. CDR3 coding DNA: TGCGCCAGCAGCCAAGGGACGGTTAACTATGGCTACACCTTC. The encoded protein is CASSQGTVNYGYTF.

The V gene is TRBV30, the J gene TRBJ1-2; a possible D gene is TRBD1 (6 bases). Germline V lookup: CDR1 GTSNPN, CDR2 SVGIG (reference sequence). This CDR3 is 12 amino acids long. V lost 2 bases to trimming and J lost 7 bases, with 11 bases between them. Here the CDR3 DNA reads TGTGCCTGGAGTTCACAGGGTTGTGGCTACACCTTC. It is translated as CAWSSQGCGYTF.

The chain combines TRBV7-9 with TRBJ2-7; 8 nucleotides match TRBD1. The CDR3 covers 12 residues. The germline V gene has CDR1 SEHNR and CDR2 FQNEAQ (reference sequence). Trimming removed 5 bases from V and 6 bases from J; junction bases left unmatched: 3. The CDR3 spells CASSEGQVEQYF. DNA for the CDR3: TGTGCCAGCAGCGAGGGACAGGTCGAGCAGTACTTC.

The chain combines TRBV11-3 with TRBJ2-1; 7 nucleotides line up with TRBD2. Germline-derived CDR1 and CDR2 are SGHNT and YENEEA. CDR3 length equals 15 residues. The J segment lost 7 bases and the V segment lost 5 bases, leaving 11 bases of the junction unmatched. Here the CDR3 DNA reads TGTGCCAGCAGCCTTACTAGCGACCCGCTTAATGAGCAGTTCTTC. Translation: CASSLTSDPLNEQFF.

The chain couples TRBV11-3 to TRBJ2-1; 8 bases align to TRBD2. Germline V CDR1 and CDR2: SGHNT, YENEEA. Trimming took 0 bases from V and 4 from J; bases not matched to a gene: 5. The CDR3 is 16 residues long. CDR3 DNA sequence: TGTGCCAGCAGCTTAGATGGGACTAGGAGATACAATGAGCAGTTCTTC. Its protein is CASSLDGTRRYNEQFF.

This CDR3 is CASSLVAGGNQPQHF. In DNA form, the CDR3 reads TGTGCCAGCAGCTTAGTCGCAGGGGGCAATCAGCCCCAGCATTTT. The chain joins TRBV7-2 to TRBJ1-5, with D tentatively TRBD1 (6 bases). Germline assignment: CDR1 SGHTA and CDR2 FQGNSA. The V and J ends lost 1 base and 2 bases respectively, with 9 bases between them. This CDR3 is 15 amino acids long. The full variable domain, its missing parts supplied by reference TRBV7-2 and TRBJ1-5, is GAGVSQSPSNKVTEKGKDVELRCDPISGHTALYWYRQSLGQGLEFLIYFQGNSAPDKSGLPSDRFSAERTGGSVSTLTIQRTQQEDSAVYLCASSLVAGGNQPQHFGDGTRLSIL.

The chain couples TRBV11-2 to TRBJ2-7; D perhaps matches TRBD2 (6 bases). Germline assignment: CDR1 SGHAT and CDR2 FQNNGV. V gave up 5 bases and J gave up 9 bases, with 26 bases separating them. This CDR3 is built from 16 residues. The CDR3 sequence is CASSPGGPENYEWQYF. The DNA of the CDR3 is TGTGCCAGCAGCCCCGGGGGACCAGAGAACTACGAGTGGCAGTACTTC.

The table lists this clone with a count of one. This chain links TRBV6-4 with TRBJ2-2; 9 nucleotides match TRBD2. Germline V lookup: CDR1 MRHNA, CDR2 SNTAGT. This CDR3 comprises 16 residues. V trimming: 6 bases; J trimming: 5 bases; junction bases outside the gene matches: 10. The CDR3 bases are TGTGCCAGCAGAGGGGGAGCGGGAGGAATAACCGGGGAGCTGTTTTTT. Its translation is CASRGGAGGITGELFF.

In regard to this clone: The sample carries other DNA sequences with the same CDR3. This rearrangement joins TRBV13 to TRBJ2-1, with 8 bases fitting TRBD2. The V segment lost 4 bases and the J segment 8 bases; nucleotides outside the gene matches: 1. Looked up from germline, CDR1 is PRHDT and CDR2 is FYEKMQ (reference sequence). The CDR3 length is 12 residues. The CDR3 coding sequence is TGTGCCAGCAGCTCCGGGGGGGATGAGCAGTTCTTC. Protein: CASSSGGDEQFF.

The chain uses TRBV30 and TRBJ1-2; 9 nucleotides match TRBD1. Looked up from germline, CDR1 is GTSNPN and CDR2 is SVGIG (reference sequence). The V segment lost 5 bases and the J segment 7 bases; nucleotides outside the gene matches: 17. The CDR3 is made up of 16 amino acids. The CDR3: CAWGQGTQYSSFGYTF. The CDR3 DNA reads as TGTGCCTGGGGACAGGGGACGCAGTATAGCTCTTTTGGCTACACCTTC.

This clone was seen more than once but under ten times. The junction departs from the called germline gene at one end, perhaps through a read error. This chain links TRBV15 with TRBJ1-2; 7 bases line up with TRBD1. The length of the CDR3 is 13 residues. CDR1 and CDR2 (germline): LNHNV, YYDKDF (reference sequence). The CDR3 DNA reads TGTGCCACCAGCATTAGGACAGGCCGGGCCGATCTCTTC. The encoded protein is CATSIRTGRADLF.

To note about this clone: The same CDR3 is also encoded by other DNA sequences in this sample. The V gene is TRBV19, the J gene TRBJ2-7, with TRBD1 identical over 10 bases. CDR3 length equals 14 residues. The trim removed 3 bases at V and 4 bases at J, leaving 3 bases unmatched. From germline, CDR1 is LNHDA and CDR2 SQIVND (reference sequence). CDR3: CASSMGQGSYEQYF. Written as DNA, the CDR3 is TGTGCCAGTAGTATGGGACAGGGGTCTTACGAGCAGTACTTC. Full variable domain (outside the CDR3, taken from reference TRBV19 and TRBJ2-7): DGGITQSPKYLFRKEGQNVTLSCEQNLNHDAMYWYRQDPGQGLRLIYYSQIVNDFQKGDIAEGYSVSREKKESFPLTVTSAQKNPTAFYLCASSMGQGSYEQYFGPGTRLTVT.

The rearrangement links TRBV5-6 to TRBJ1-3; no clear D gene. Per the germline V gene, CDR1 is SGHDT and CDR2 is YYEEEE. There are 12 residues in the CDR3. Deletions cut 3 bases from V and 14 bases from J, with 15 bases between. DNA for the CDR3: TGTGCCAGCAGCTCAATGGAGTCCCCGTTATATTTT. It translates to CASSSMESPLYF.

The J gene is TRBJ2-1, the V gene TRBV4-1, with 9 nucleotides matching TRBD2. The J segment lost 2 bases and the V segment lost 1 base, leaving 3 bases of the junction unmatched. Germline V lookup: CDR1 MGHRA, CDR2 YSYEKL. CDR3 length: 16 residues. CDR3 coding DNA: TGCGCCAGCAGCCAAGGACTAGCGGACCCCTACAATGAGCAGTTCTTC. This codes for CASSQGLADPYNEQFF.

The count of this clone is one. The chain joins TRBV28 to TRBJ2-3; tentative D call: TRBD2 (6 bases). Per germline, CDR1 MDHEN and CDR2 SYDVKM. The ends were cut back, 7 bases at V and 1 base at J, with 12 bases in the middle. The CDR3 spans 14 residues. The CDR3 nucleotides read TGTGCCAGCACCAACGCTAGCGGCACAGATACGCAGTATTTT. Amino acids: CASTNASGTDTQYF. The whole variable domain, filled in from reference TRBV28 and TRBJ2-3, reads DVKVTQSSRYLVKRTGEKVFLECVQDMDHENMFWYRQDPGLGLRLIYFSYDVKMKEKGDIPEGYSVSREKKERFSLILESASTNQTSMYLCASTNASGTDTQYFGPGTRLTVL.

V gene TRBV14 combines with J gene TRBJ2-5; TRBD2 aligns across 7 bases. V shed 1 base, J shed 5 bases, and the junction held 13 bases outside the gene matches. CDR3 length: 17 amino acids. Germline V CDR1 and CDR2: SGHDN, FVKESK. The CDR3 reads CASSQAPPAGAGETQYF. The CDR3 nucleotides read TGTGCCAGCAGCCAAGCCCCCCCCGCGGGAGCAGGGGAGACCCAGTACTTC.

The chain combines TRBV4-3 with TRBJ2-5; 7 nucleotides line up with TRBD1. The J segment lost 1 base and the V segment lost 0 bases, leaving 8 bases of the junction unmatched. Germline values: CDR1 LGHNA, CDR2 YSLEER. This CDR3 is built from 17 residues. For the CDR3, the DNA is TGCGCCAGCAGCCAAGAAAACTCCGACAGGGTCCAAGAGACCCAGTACTTC. Amino acids: CASSQENSDRVQETQYF.

CDR3: CASSPPSIRTRLQETQYF. The CDR3 DNA reads TGTGCCAGCTCACCACCGTCTATTCGGACACGCTTACAAGAGACCCAGTACTTC. This chain uses TRBV18 with TRBJ2-5; the D gene is possibly TRBD1 (5 bases). The CDR3 has 18 residues. Per the germline V gene, CDR1 is KGHSH and CDR2 is LQKENI. V was cut by 0 bases and J by 2 bases, with 19 bases left in between.

The table lists this clone with a few counts. The genes are TRBV25-1 and TRBJ2-2, with TRBD1 identical over 8 bases. J lost 7 bases, V lost 2 bases, and 12 bases had no gene match. The CDR3 is 17 amino acids. Germline V gene data show CDR1 as MGHDK and CDR2 as SYGVNS. The CDR3, as DNA: TGTGCCAGCAGTGAACATGCGGGCAGGGGGCTGGTCGGGGAGCTGTTTTTT. Protein product: CASSEHAGRGLVGELFF.

This clone was detected a few times. J is TRBJ1-2 and V is TRBV19; unclear D gene. Looked up from germline, CDR1 is LNHDA and CDR2 is SQIVND (reference sequence). The V end lost 6 bases, the J end lost 6 bases, and 8 bases lay between the germline ends. The CDR3 runs 11 residues. CDR3 sequence reads: CASRAPNGYTF. CDR3 bases: TGTGCCAGTAGGGCCCCCAATGGCTACACCTTC.

CDR3 amino acids: CASSVEEGGELFF. CDR3 DNA sequence: TGTGCCAGCAGCGTAGAGGAGGGCGGGGAGCTGTTTTTT. The V call is TRBV9, the J call TRBJ2-2; possible D gene TRBD2, 6 bases. V lost 0 bases and J 7 bases, leaving 7 bases between the germline ends. The germline gives CDR1 SGDLS, CDR2 YYNGEE. The CDR3 has 13 amino acids.